A single sample is the source of the 21 T cell receptor beta chains below, sequenced in a study of shared clonotypes between healthy human individuals (dated by TCRdb to between 2020 and 2021). Libraries were built with the immunoSEQ multiplex PCR assay. Imported from immuneACCESS, the table was reduced by TCRdb to in-frame sequences with V and J called. These copies leave out some clones; in studies compared against another copy, an unresolved V gene accounts for under half, and the cause of the remainder is not known. The sample includes 2,100,000 or so clones, with 95% observed a single time. 0.1% to 0.15% of the sample belongs to the ten largest clones. Sequencing was done on a sample of naive CD4+ T cells sorted from blood. This sample's cell subset or site label indicates: CD45RA+ positively selected. All receptors derive from a man aged 18 to 35 in good health.

The chain carries TRBV30 and TRBJ1-1; D is unclear. Trimming took 3 bases from V and 1 from J, leaving 9 bases between them. The germline V gene has CDR1 GTSNPN and CDR2 SVGIG (reference sequence). The CDR3 totals 13 residues. The CDR3 DNA is TGTGCCTGGAGAAGCATTGGGAACACTGAAGCTTTCTTT. Protein: CAWRSIGNTEAFF.

CDR3 DNA sequence: TGTGCCAGCAGCCTTGTCAGGGCCGGCGAGCAGTTCTTC. It is translated as CASSLVRAGEQFF. J is TRBJ2-1 and V is TRBV7-9, with TRBD1 as a possible D gene (5 bases). This CDR3 has 13 amino acids. CDR1 and CDR2 from the germline V gene are SEHNR and FQNEAQ (reference sequence). V lost 5 bases, J lost 10 bases, and 15 bases lay in between.

The rearrangement joins TRBV10-3 to TRBJ1-1; D is unresolved. Germline CDR1 and CDR2: ENHRY and SYGVKD. V was clipped by 4 bases and J by 4 bases, with 13 bases between them. CDR3 length equals 14 residues. DNA for the CDR3: TGTGCCATCAGTGTAGGAATCGGGGTCACTGAAGCTTTCTTT. Its protein product is CAISVGIGVTEAFF.

This clone has a single count. The rearrangement uses TRBV9 and TRBJ2-2; D is unresolved. CDR3 length: 15 amino acids. Germline loops: CDR1 SGDLS, CDR2 YYNGEE. V shed 0 bases and J shed 6 bases, with 12 bases lying between them. The CDR3, as DNA: TGTGCCAGCAGCGTAGGGAACAGCCTCCCCGGGGAGCTGTTTTTT. It yields the protein CASSVGNSLPGELFF.

V usage is TRBV6-4 and J usage is TRBJ1-2; D not resolved. There are 14 residues in the CDR3. V was trimmed by 1 base and J by 4 bases, leaving 10 bases between them. The germline V gene has CDR1 MRHNA and CDR2 SNTAGT. CDR3 DNA sequence: TGTGCCAGCAGTGACTGGCCGGTGAGCTATGGCTACACCTTC. Its protein is CASSDWPVSYGYTF.

In DNA, the CDR3 is TGTGCCAGCAGCTCAGAGGGGGAAAAACTGTTTTTT. This sequence encodes CASSSEGEKLFF. The chain carries TRBV7-9 and TRBJ1-4; D possibly corresponds to TRBD1 (5 bases). From germline, CDR1 is SEHNR and CDR2 FQNEAQ (reference sequence). The V and J ends lost 4 bases and 8 bases respectively, with 8 bases between them. This CDR3 is built from 12 residues.

With respect to this clone: This same CDR3 is encoded by further DNA sequences in the sample. The rearrangement uses TRBV9 and TRBJ2-3; possibly TRBD2 for D (5 bases). V was cut by 0 bases and J by 0 bases, with 8 bases left in between. Germline V gives CDR1 SGDLS, CDR2 YYNGEE. CDR3 length: 15 amino acids. This CDR3 reads CASSVGGGSTDTQYF. In nucleotides, the CDR3 is TGTGCCAGCAGCGTAGGCGGCGGGAGCACAGATACGCAGTATTTT.

Concerning this clone: The sample contains more than one DNA sequence encoding this CDR3. The chain joins TRBV18 to TRBJ2-5; D is ambiguous. Germline-derived CDR1 and CDR2 are KGHSH and LQKENI. The CDR3 runs 13 residues. V lost 0 bases and J 4 bases, leaving 6 bases between the germline ends. CDR3 amino acids: CASSPPVGETQYF. The DNA for the CDR3 is TGTGCCAGCTCACCACCGGTGGGAGAGACCCAGTACTTC.

The chain joins TRBV5-1 to TRBJ2-3, with 7 bases identical to TRBD2. The V and J ends lost 3 bases and 4 bases, in that order; junction bases with no gene match: 8. The CDR3 consists of 15 residues. Germline V gene data show CDR1 as SGHRS and CDR2 as YFSETQ. CDR3 sequence (DNA): TGCGCCAGCAGCTCGTGGACTAGTGTCGCAGATACGCAGTATTTT. Residues: CASSSWTSVADTQYF.

A single count supports this clone. The chain carries TRBV27 and TRBJ2-3; tentatively, D is TRBD1 (6 bases). Germline V gene sequence: CDR1 MNHEY, CDR2 SMNVEV (reference sequence). CDR3 length: 16 residues. With 5 bases removed from V and 2 bases from J, the gap between germline ends came to 17 bases. CDR3 protein: CASSPGDLFATDTQYF. In DNA form, the CDR3 reads TGTGCCAGCAGTCCAGGGGACCTATTTGCCACAGATACGCAGTATTTT.

V usage is TRBV4-3 and J usage is TRBJ1-2; TRBD1 might be the D (5 bases). V gave up 3 bases and J gave up 13 bases, with 24 bases separating them. The CDR3 runs 15 residues. Germline V gene data show CDR1 as LGHNA and CDR2 as YSLEER. CDR3 nucleotides: TGCGCCAGCAGCCAGGGACCCGACACCTGGGAGGCTATCACCTTC. It translates to CASSQGPDTWEAITF.

This chain joins TRBV18 and TRBJ1-1, with 9 nucleotides matching TRBD1. Losses at the gene ends were 6 bases for V and 3 bases for J; bases not matched to a gene: 5. The germline V gene encodes CDR1 KGHSH and CDR2 LQKENI. The CDR3 extends over 14 amino acids. Written as DNA, the CDR3 is TGTGCCAGCTCCCTACAGGGGGCTGACACTGAAGCTTTCTTT. Residues: CASSLQGADTEAFF.

The chain joins TRBV28 to TRBJ2-3; TRBD2 matches at 14 bases. J gave up 4 bases and V 5 bases, and 14 bases lay outside the gene matches. Germline CDR1 MDHEN, CDR2 SYDVKM. The CDR3 is made up of 19 amino acids. The CDR3 region is CASSPLTPMGLAGADTQYF. CDR3 DNA sequence: TGTGCCAGCAGTCCACTAACACCGATGGGACTAGCGGGAGCAGATACGCAGTATTTT.

The chain joins TRBV9 to TRBJ2-7; D may be TRBD2 (6 bases). This CDR3 has 15 residues. In germline, CDR1 is SGDLS, CDR2 YYNGEE. V shed 0 bases and J shed 2 bases, with 12 bases lying between them. In DNA form, the CDR3 reads TGTGCCAGCAGCGTAGGCGGGGCACCAACCTACGAGCAGTACTTC. It yields the protein CASSVGGAPTYEQYF. Using reference TRBV9 and TRBJ2-7 for the parts outside the CDR3, the full variable domain is DSGVTQTPKHLITATGQRVTLRCSPRSGDLSVYWYQQSLDQGLQFLIQYYNGEERAKGNILERFSAQQFPDLHSELNLSSLELGDSALYFCASSVGGAPTYEQYFGPGTRLTVT.

The rearrangement uses TRBV25-1 and TRBJ2-5; D is possibly TRBD1 (6 bases). The CDR3 covers 15 residues. The V end was cut by 2 bases, the J end by 5 bases, with 15 bases between. Germline CDR1 MGHDK, CDR2 SYGVNS. This CDR3 reads CASSESRGQGETQYF. In DNA form, the CDR3 reads TGTGCCAGCAGTGAAAGCAGGGGTCAGGGGGAGACCCAGTACTTC.

This chain's CDR3 is CASSQDNLIRETQYF. CDR3 coding DNA: TGTGCCAGCAGCCAAGATAACCTTATCAGGGAGACCCAGTACTTC. V usage is TRBV14 and J usage is TRBJ2-5; D is unclear. Germline assignment: CDR1 SGHDN and CDR2 FVKESK. This CDR3 has 15 amino acids. V was cut by 0 bases and J by 5 bases, with 13 bases left in between.

The V call is TRBV7-9, the J call TRBJ1-4; D remains unclear. The CDR3 length is 15 residues. Germline V gives CDR1 SEHNR, CDR2 FQNEAQ (reference sequence). Trimming removed 5 bases at V and 6 bases at J, with 16 bases between. For the CDR3, the DNA is TGTGCCAGCAGCGTCGGTGGGGTGAATCATGAAAAACTGTTTTTT. As protein: CASSVGGVNHEKLFF.

A few counts support this clone. This chain links TRBV19 with TRBJ2-6; no definite D call. The CDR3 contains 15 residues. Trimming left V 3 bases short and J 1 base short, with 7 bases between. Germline V gene data show CDR1 as LNHDA and CDR2 as SQIVND (reference sequence). The CDR3 DNA is TGTGCCAGTAGTATTCAACAGTCTGGGGCCAACGTCCTGACTTTC. This sequence encodes CASSIQQSGANVLTF.

The V gene is TRBV5-1, the J gene TRBJ1-4; TRBD1 might be the D (6 bases). CDR1 and CDR2 from the germline V gene are SGHRS and YFSETQ. Trimming took 5 bases from V and 0 from J, leaving 11 bases between them. The CDR3 extends over 15 amino acids. The DNA of the CDR3 is TGCGCCAGCAGTCCGGGACATGCAACTAATGAAAAACTGTTTTTT. It codes for CASSPGHATNEKLFF.

CDR3 nucleotides: TGTGCCAGCAGTTTGGGGGAGAGATTCGGCACCGGGGAGCTGTTTTTT. It is translated as CASSLGERFGTGELFF. The J gene is TRBJ2-2, the V gene TRBV28; tentatively, D is TRBD1 or TRBD2 (5 bases each). Trimming shortened V by 3 bases and J by 4 bases, and 15 bases separated the two germline ends. Germline CDR1 reads MDHEN; CDR2 reads SYDVKM. The CDR3 is 16 amino acids.

For this clone: The same CDR3 also results from other DNA sequences found in this sample. The V call is TRBV4-3, the J call TRBJ2-3, with D tentatively TRBD1 or TRBD2 (5 bases each). Germline V CDR1 and CDR2: LGHNA, YSLEER. The CDR3 is made up of 15 amino acids. V was trimmed by 0 bases and J by 1 base, leaving 8 bases between them. CDR3 nucleotides: TGCGCCAGCAGCCAAGACGGGACCCGCACAGATACGCAGTATTTT. Protein sequence: CASSQDGTRTDTQYF.